What follows is one T cell receptor beta chain and its context. This specimen belongs to a study of blood T cell repertoires in COVID-19. As originally analysed: Counts of nucleated cells, estimated from reference gene primer amplification, were obtained. TCRdb keeps only in-frame clones here, not all; method: immunoSEQ multiplex PCR. V, J and clone size derive from that table, while D and trimming were established from the DNA sequence. The sample includes about 240,000 clones, around 81% of them seen just once. CDR1 is SGHTA and CDR2 is FQGTGA in the germline V gene. V gave up 6 bases and J gave up 4 bases; unmatched junction bases: 15. This CDR3 is 17 amino acids long.

The genes are TRBV7-3 and TRBJ2-1, with TRBD2 matching over 7 bases. The clonotype comes from a woman aged 60-75 years with active or convalescent COVID-19. What was sequenced was peripheral blood. CDR3 sequence reads: CASSQTPGTTLYNEQFF. The CDR3 nucleotides are TGTGCCAGCAGTCAAACCCCGGGGACTACCCTTTACAATGAGCAGTTCTTC.